This record covers a single T cell receptor (beta chain). What it binds is not known. Profiling relied on immunoSEQ multiplex PCR, and the TCRdb table lists in-frame clones only, not all of them. This table holds about 150,000 clones, roughly 90% found once. These data originate in a study of T cell responses to AZD1222 COVID-19 vaccine. Findings and caveats of the study: At study baseline, merely roughly 6 AZD1222 recipients were seropositive.

Per the germline V gene, CDR1 is LNHDA and CDR2 is SQIVND (reference sequence). V was clipped by 5 bases and J by 4 bases, with 11 bases between them. This CDR3 spans 13 amino acids. The source was peripheral blood, collected on day 0 of AZD1222 vaccination. This chain links TRBV19 with TRBJ1-1; D call uncertain. The sequence came from an adult in good health. The CDR3 nucleotides are TGTGCCAGTAGTCTGACCACCCGCACTGAAGCTTTCTTT. Its protein product is CASSLTTRTEAFF.